This T cell receptor beta chain was identified in a study of blood T cells in healthy people across ages. Researchers isolated at least 6 million PBMCs per sample. This clonotype was counted at least ten times. Its antigen is currently unknown. Regarding the study as a whole: With age, beta diversity per million T cells declined roughly linearly, significantly by 30 to 50.

The germline CDR1 and CDR2 sequences are SGHTA and FQGNSA. V lost 5 bases, J lost 2 bases, and 14 bases lay in between. The CDR3 has 15 residues. Alongside a J-beta primer mix, a sample-barcoded 5' primer served in a second PCR lasting roughly 6 to 11 cycles. The template-switch adaptor, which had 12 random nucleotides, put a tag on each cDNA molecule. TCRdb reprocessed the 5' RACE reads with MiXCR, giving one entry per CDR3 protein. The data contain just under 900,000 distinct CDR3 sequences, about 28% of them singletons. The genes are TRBV7-2 and TRBJ2-3, with D unresolved. Specimen: blood. The receptor was isolated from an elderly woman in good health. The CDR3 bases are TGTGCCAGCAGCCCCAGAGGTAGTTTCACAGATACGCAGTATTTT. Translating it yields CASSPRGSFTDTQYF.